Sequencing of this TCR beta chain was carried out in a study of T cells in narcolepsy. At the level of the study: Healthy controls were enrolled alongside patients with narcolepsy type 1 or type 2. General study results and limits: No autoreactive T cell clone sequences appeared in some memory CD4+ repertoires. Comparing one patient's CSF and blood CD4+ clonotypes highlighted HCRT- and TRIB2-specific autoreactive clonotypes. Autoreactive clonotypes reportedly recurred in blood of same and different patients, not controls.

Repertoires were generated with immunoSEQ multiplex PCR, while TCRdb's copy carries only in-frame clones and drops some. The sample consists of fewer than 30,000 clones, around 85% of them appearing once. Concerning this clone: The antigen remains undetermined.

Germline V gene data show CDR1 as MNHEY and CDR2 as SMNVEV (reference sequence). This CDR3 is 15 amino acids long. V was pared by 8 bases and J by 4 bases, with 12 bases of the junction left unmatched. This TCR came from a human donor with narcolepsy. The chain carries TRBV27 and TRBJ2-7, with 9 bases fitting TRBD2. Sequencing was done on a sample of CD45RA- memory CD4+ T cells from PBMCs. The chain's CDR3 is CASAAGGPPSYEQYF. CDR3 DNA: TGTGCCAGCGCAGCGGGAGGTCCCCCCAGTTACGAGCAGTACTTC.